The sequence of this T cell receptor beta chain was determined in a study of CD4+ T cells in melanoma. Notes on the study in general: Neoantigen-specific CD4+ T cells in melanoma reportedly had diverse differentiation states. CD8+ T cell, macrophage and B cell function reportedly correlated with neoantigen-specific CD4+ T cells.

Repertoires were generated with immunoSEQ multiplex PCR, while TCRdb's copy carries only in-frame clones and drops some. The profile shows over 10,000 clones, around 80% of them singletons. This clone is termed medium-sized. The antigen is not known. The clonotype originates from a human donor with melanoma. Sequenced: cells from a culture (not recorded whether cultured in vitro).

The CDR3 sequence: CASSQGAGRMNTEAFF. The CDR3 DNA sequence: TGCGCCAGCAGCCAGGGGGCGGGGCGCATGAACACTGAAGCTTTCTTT. The V and J genes are TRBV4-1 and TRBJ1-1; weak D call: TRBD1 (6 bases). Trimming took off 3 bases at V and 0 bases at J, with 14 bases between the two ends. This CDR3 comprises 16 residues. Germline CDR1 and CDR2: MGHRA and YSYEKL.